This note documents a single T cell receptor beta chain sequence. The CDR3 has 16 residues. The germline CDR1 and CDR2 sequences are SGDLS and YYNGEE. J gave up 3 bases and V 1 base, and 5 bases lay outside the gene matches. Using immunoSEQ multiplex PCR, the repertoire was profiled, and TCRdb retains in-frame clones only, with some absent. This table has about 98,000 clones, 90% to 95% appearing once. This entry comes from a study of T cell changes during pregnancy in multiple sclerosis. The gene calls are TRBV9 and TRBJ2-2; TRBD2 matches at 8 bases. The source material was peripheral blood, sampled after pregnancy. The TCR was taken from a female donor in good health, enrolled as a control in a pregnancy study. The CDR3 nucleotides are TGTGCCAGCAGCGTATCTACTAGCGGTTACACCGGGGAGCTGTTTTTT. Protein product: CASSVSTSGYTGELFF.